This T cell receptor beta chain was sequenced in a study of cytomegalovirus exposure and HLA in healthy donors. This CDR3 contains 13 residues. V dropped 0 bases and J dropped 4 bases, with 4 bases sitting between them. Germline V gives CDR1 MNHNS, CDR2 SASEGT. This clone was counted once. Other DNA sequences in the sample encode the same CDR3. Sequenced by immunoSEQ multiplex PCR; TCRdb stores in-frame clones only, minus some. The profile shows 110,000 to 150,000 clones, less than 90% of them singletons. This receptor was identified in a man between 18 and 29 years old in good health and CMV-seronegative. The sequenced sample was PBMCs. V usage is TRBV6-1 and J usage is TRBJ1-5; D call uncertain. The CDR3 loop is CASSEARNQPQHF. As DNA, the CDR3 is TGTGCCAGCAGTGAAGCGCGGAATCAGCCCCAGCATTTT.